Presented here are 24 T cell receptor beta chains from one specimen sequenced in a study of T-cell memory formation after mild COVID-19 (dated by TCRdb to the early 2020s). The method behind the library was 5' RACE. Sequenced on an Illumina NovaSeq 6000. TCRdb's own reprocessing of the public reads used fastp at Q25 and MiXCR and kept productive beta chains. Records with the same CDR3 protein are collapsed into one entry carrying the most frequent genes and DNA. This sample has some 300,000 distinct CDR3 sequences in its table, and less than 25% of those were observed once. The ten biggest clones cover under 25% of the sample. The sample comprised PBMCs or a T cell subset sorted from them (not recorded which). These receptors were collected from a man between 18 and 29 years old who had mild COVID-19 (a few samples of this study predate the infection). The sample titles of this study are shuffled in the database, so cell type and time point are left out; the donor was told from shared clones.

This clonotype showed up just a few times. The CDR3 DNA reads TGCGCCAGCAGCTTGGTGGGGACTAGCGGGGACTATCAGAGAAGCACAGATACGCAGTATTTT. This codes for CASSLVGTSGDYQRSTDTQYF. The V and J genes are TRBV5-1 and TRBJ2-3, with 13 nucleotides matching TRBD2. J was trimmed by 0 bases and V by 0 bases; bases with no gene match: 13. Germline V lookup: CDR1 SGHRS, CDR2 YFSETQ. The CDR3 runs 21 residues.

There are a few counts of this clonotype. V gene TRBV10-3 combines with J gene TRBJ2-3; tentatively, D is TRBD2 (7 bases). The CDR3 length is 16 residues. The germline CDR1 and CDR2 sequences are ENHRY and SYGVKD. V gave up 10 bases and J gave up 3 bases, with 23 bases separating them. This CDR3 is CANSGGGPTGTDTQYF. CDR3 bases: TGTGCCAACTCCGGCGGGGGCCCAACTGGGACAGATACGCAGTATTTT.

This clonotype has only a few counts. The gene calls are TRBV7-6 and TRBJ2-3, with 9 bases matching TRBD2. V lost 5 bases, J lost 0 bases, and 3 bases stayed unmatched. The CDR3 extends over 15 amino acids. Germline V gene data show CDR1 as SGHVS and CDR2 as FNYEAQ. The CDR3, as DNA: TGTGCCAGCAGCCCAACTAGCGGGAGCACAGATACGCAGTATTTT. Translation: CASSPTSGSTDTQYF. The full variable domain, with the rest looked up from reference TRBV7-6 and TRBJ2-3, is GAGVSQSPRYKVTKRGQDVALRCDPISGHVSLYWYRQALGQGPEFLTYFNYEAQQDKSGLPNDRFSAERPEGSISTLTIQRTEQRDSAMYRCASSPTSGSTDTQYFGPGTRLTVL.

This clonotype was recorded a few times. CDR3 sequence: CASSGVTEAFF. The CDR3 coding sequence is TGTGCCAGCAGCGGTGTTACTGAAGCTTTCTTT. This sequence joins TRBV12-3 or TRBV12-4 and TRBJ1-1; no reliable D call. This CDR3 spans 11 amino acids. Trimming cost V 6 bases and J 5 bases, with 7 bases left between them.

This clonotype occurred a few times. This chain joins TRBV9 and TRBJ2-3, with no clear D. Trimming cost V 5 bases and J 6 bases, with 13 bases left between them. The CDR3 loop spans 13 amino acids. CDR1 and CDR2 (germline): SGDLS, YYNGEE. As DNA, the CDR3 is TGTGCCAGCAGTCGAAAGCCCAGGGATACGCAGTATTTT. Translation gives CASSRKPRDTQYF.

The rearrangement joins TRBV30 to TRBJ1-2; D remains ambiguous. Per the germline V gene, CDR1 is GTSNPN and CDR2 is SVGIG (reference sequence). V lost 1 base, J lost 1 base, and 4 bases lay in between. The CDR3 is 12 residues long. Here the CDR3 DNA reads TGTGCCTGGAGTGAGTTTAACTATGGCTACACCTTC. This encodes CAWSEFNYGYTF.

This clonotype was counted a few times. The rearrangement uses TRBV6-6 and TRBJ1-1; TRBD1 matches at 7 bases. This CDR3 contains 14 residues. The germline CDR1 and CDR2 sequences are MNHNY and SVGAGI (reference sequence). V shed 4 bases, J shed 3 bases, and the junction held 5 bases outside the gene matches. The CDR3 is CASSSWQGDTEAFF. In DNA, the CDR3 is TGTGCCAGCAGTTCATGGCAGGGGGACACTGAAGCTTTCTTT.

This clonotype turned up a few times. This chain links TRBV7-2 with TRBJ2-3; the match to TRBD2 covers 7 bases. Germline V gene lookup returns CDR1 SGHTA and CDR2 FQGNSA. The trim removed 6 bases at V and 0 bases at J, leaving 6 bases unmatched. This CDR3 contains 15 residues. As DNA, the CDR3 is TGTGCCAGCAGACCTAGCGGACCGAGCACAGATACGCAGTATTTT. Translating gives CASRPSGPSTDTQYF.

The chain uses TRBV20-1 and TRBJ2-3, with TRBD2 matching 11 bases. CDR1 DFQATT and CDR2 SNEGSKA come from the germline V gene (reference sequence). The CDR3 consists of 16 residues. V lost 5 bases to trimming and J lost 3 bases; unmatched junction nucleotides: 10. CDR3 protein: CSALPVLAGGTDTQYF. In nucleotides, the CDR3 is TGCAGTGCTCTACCGGTTCTAGCGGGGGGTACAGATACGCAGTATTTT.

This clonotype was detected a few times. One end of the junction does not line up with germline, which may come from a read error. This chain uses TRBV7-2 with TRBJ2-5; D not resolved. CDR3 length equals 15 residues. Germline V gene lookup returns CDR1 SGHTA and CDR2 FQGNSA. The CDR3 loop is CASNLGTVIQETQYF. The DNA of the CDR3 is TGTGCCAGCAACTTAGGTACAGTGATACAAGAGACCCAGTACTTC.

The chain uses TRBV7-7 and TRBJ2-7; 7 nucleotides agree with TRBD2. The germline gives CDR1 SSHAT, CDR2 FNYEAQ (reference sequence). The CDR3 contains 15 residues. The CDR3 region has the DNA TGTGCTAGCAGCTTAGCGGGTAGTTCAGGGAGCGAGCAGTACGTC. It is translated as CASSLAGSSGSEQYV.

This clonotype was recorded a few times. The chain has TRBV28 and TRBJ1-2; perhaps TRBD1 as D (5 bases). The germline CDR1 and CDR2 sequences are MDHEN and SYDVKM. The V end was cut by 7 bases, the J end by 1 base, with 19 bases between. The length of the CDR3 is 16 residues. CDR3 DNA: TGTGCCAGCACCCCTGCGAGGGGCGGAGGTAACTATGGCTACACCTTC. It yields the protein CASTPARGGGNYGYTF.

This clonotype was observed a handful of times. The genes are TRBV4-3 and TRBJ2-2; 8 positions match TRBD1. Germline CDR1 is LGHNA and CDR2 is YSLEER. The junction had 5 bases not matched to a gene; V was cut back by 1 base and J by 7 bases. The CDR3 is 15 amino acids. The CDR3 loop reads CASSQAGQAFGELFF. CDR3 nucleotides: TGCGCCAGCAGCCAAGCGGGACAGGCCTTCGGGGAGCTGTTTTTT.

This clonotype was seen only a few times. The rearrangement joins TRBV9 to TRBJ2-5, with D uncertain. The V gene's germline CDR1 is SGDLS and CDR2 YYNGEE. Trimming cost V 0 bases and J 7 bases, with 13 bases left between them. This CDR3 contains 14 residues. The CDR3 bases are TGTGCCAGCAGCGTAGGATCTACTCTAGGGACCCAGTACTTC. Encoded protein: CASSVGSTLGTQYF.

The rearrangement joins TRBV30 to TRBJ2-3; 9 bases are shared with TRBD2. In germline, CDR1 is GTSNPN, CDR2 SVGIG (reference sequence). CDR3 size: 15 residues. With V trimmed by 4 bases and J by 1 base, 6 bases remained unmatched. CDR3 residues: CAWTSGASGTDTQYF. CDR3 DNA sequence: TGTGCCTGGACTAGCGGGGCCTCTGGCACAGATACGCAGTATTTT. The full variable domain, in which reference TRBV30 and TRBJ2-3 provide the parts outside the CDR3, is SQTIHQWPATLVQPVGSPLSLECTVEGTSNPNLYWYRQAAGRGLQLLFYSVGIGQISSEVPQNLSASRPQDRQFILSSKKLLLSDSGFYLCAWTSGASGTDTQYFGPGTRLTVL.

This clonotype was counted only a few times. The V gene is TRBV19, the J gene TRBJ2-5; 9 positions match TRBD2. Germline V gene data show CDR1 as LNHDA and CDR2 as SQIVND (reference sequence). J gave up 5 bases and V 4 bases, and 11 bases lay outside the gene matches. The CDR3 is 16 residues long. Here the CDR3 reads CASSRTSGTSYETQYF. The CDR3, as DNA: TGTGCCAGTAGTAGGACCTCCGGGACTAGCTATGAGACCCAGTACTTC.

This clonotype was seen only a few times. The chain recombines TRBV20-1 with TRBJ1-1; 7 bases line up with TRBD1. V lost 2 bases to trimming and J lost 4 bases; unmatched junction nucleotides: 7. Germline lookup yields CDR1 DFQATT and CDR2 SNEGSKA (reference sequence). The CDR3 is made up of 14 amino acids. CDR3 loop: CSARSPPGGTEAFF. The CDR3, as DNA: TGCAGTGCTAGATCCCCGCCAGGGGGCACTGAAGCTTTCTTT.

The CDR3, as DNA: TGTGCCAGCAGCCCGGCTAGCGCGAGTTTGCGGCAGTACGTC. It codes for CASSPASASLRQYV. This sequence joins TRBV11-1 and TRBJ2-7; tentatively, D is TRBD2 (6 bases). The CDR3 is 14 amino acids. The V end was cut by 5 bases, the J end by 9 bases, with 20 bases between. Per the germline V gene, CDR1 is SGHAT and CDR2 is FQDESV (reference sequence).

This clonotype came up a few times. The V gene is TRBV28, the J gene TRBJ2-5; maybe TRBD1 (7 bases). CDR3 length equals 15 residues. V was cut by 2 bases and J by 4 bases, with 14 bases left in between. Germline V gene lookup returns CDR1 MDHEN and CDR2 SYDVKM. CDR3 nucleotide sequence: TGTGCCAGCAGTTTACCGGCAGGGGGGACAGAGACCCAGTACTTC. Protein sequence: CASSLPAGGTETQYF.

This clonotype has only a few counts. The chain has TRBV27 and TRBJ2-2; possibly TRBD2 for D (6 bases). The V end was cut by 3 bases, the J end by 4 bases, with 18 bases between. CDR1 is MNHEY and CDR2 is SMNVEV in the germline V gene (reference sequence). This CDR3 comprises 17 residues. The CDR3 spells CASSFTSGGRGTGELFF. The DNA of the CDR3 is TGTGCCAGCAGTTTCACCTCCGGGGGTCGTGGCACCGGGGAGCTGTTTTTT.

This clonotype was seen only a few times. The CDR3 region is CSVEANTGELFF. Written as DNA, the CDR3 is TGCAGCGTTGAAGCCAACACCGGGGAGCTGTTTTTT. The chain recombines TRBV29-1 with TRBJ2-2; D gene uncertain. Trimming removed 1 base at V and 2 bases at J, with 2 bases between. The CDR3 loop spans 12 amino acids. The germline V gene has CDR1 SQVTM and CDR2 ANQGSEA.

This clonotype was detected only a few times. The CDR3 loop reads CASSPTAGTLTYEQYF. The CDR3 bases are TGCGCCAGCAGCCCCACCGCGGGGACCCTTACCTACGAGCAGTACTTC. The chain carries TRBV5-1 and TRBJ2-7, with a possible D match to TRBD2 (6 bases). Germline V gene data show CDR1 as SGHRS and CDR2 as YFSETQ. The CDR3 has 16 amino acids. The V gene lost 4 bases and the J gene lost 2 bases, with 19 bases spanning the gap. Supplemented by reference TRBV5-1 and TRBJ2-7, the full variable domain reads KAGVTQTPRYLIKTRGQQVTLSCSPISGHRSVSWYQQTPGQGLQFLFEYFSETQRNKGNFPGRFSGRQFSNSRSEMNVSTLELGDSALYLCASSPTAGTLTYEQYFGPGTRLTVT.

The chain is built from TRBV12-3 or TRBV12-4 and TRBJ1-1, with TRBD1 as a possible D gene (5 bases). The CDR3 sequence is 16 residues long. The V gene lost 3 bases and the J gene lost 7 bases, with 21 bases spanning the gap. The CDR3 DNA follows: TGTGCCAGCAGTTTGACAATCTCCGGGGCCCGGGGTGAAGCTTTCTTT. Protein product: CASSLTISGARGEAFF.

The rearrangement uses TRBV7-8 and TRBJ2-1; 9 nucleotides align to TRBD2. V shed 5 bases, J shed 7 bases, and the junction held 12 bases outside the gene matches. Germline CDR1 SGHVS, CDR2 FQNEAQ. This CDR3 region has 16 residues. CDR3 nucleotide sequence: TGTGCCAGCAGCCGGCTAGCGGGGCCTGAGGTAAATGAGCAGTTCTTC. It yields the protein CASSRLAGPEVNEQFF.